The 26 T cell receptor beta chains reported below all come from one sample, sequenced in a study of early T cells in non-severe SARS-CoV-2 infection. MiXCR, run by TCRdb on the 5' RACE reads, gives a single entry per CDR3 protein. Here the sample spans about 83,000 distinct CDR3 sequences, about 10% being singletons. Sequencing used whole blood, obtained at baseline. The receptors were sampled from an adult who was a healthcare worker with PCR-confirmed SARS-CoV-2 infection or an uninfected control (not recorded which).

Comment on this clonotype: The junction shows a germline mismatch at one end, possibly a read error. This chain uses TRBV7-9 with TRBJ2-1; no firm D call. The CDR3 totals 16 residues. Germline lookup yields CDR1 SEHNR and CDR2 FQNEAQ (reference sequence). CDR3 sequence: CVSSFRRTKTLNEQFF. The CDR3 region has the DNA TGTGTCAGCAGCTTTCGGCGCACTAAAACCCTCAATGAGCAGTTCTTC.

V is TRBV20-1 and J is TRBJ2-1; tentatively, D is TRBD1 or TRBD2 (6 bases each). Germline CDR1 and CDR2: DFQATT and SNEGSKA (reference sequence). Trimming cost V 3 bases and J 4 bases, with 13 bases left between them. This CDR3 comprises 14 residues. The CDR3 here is CSASLTGRYNEQFF. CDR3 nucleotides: TGCAGTGCTAGTCTCACAGGGAGGTACAATGAGCAGTTCTTC.

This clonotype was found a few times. CDR3 sequence: CASSPRTFGTEAFF. Here the CDR3 DNA reads TGTGCCAGCAGCCCCCGGACATTTGGTACTGAAGCTTTCTTT. V and J are TRBV5-4 and TRBJ1-1; possibly TRBD1 for D (5 bases). Trimming cost V 4 bases and J 5 bases, with 15 bases left between them. Per the germline V gene, CDR1 is SGHNT and CDR2 is YYREEE (reference sequence). The CDR3 runs 14 residues.

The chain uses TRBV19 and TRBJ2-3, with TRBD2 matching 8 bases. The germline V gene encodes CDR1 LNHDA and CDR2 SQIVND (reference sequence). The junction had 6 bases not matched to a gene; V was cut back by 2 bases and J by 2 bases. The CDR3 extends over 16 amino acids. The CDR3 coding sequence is TGTGCCAGTAGTATAACTAGCGGAATACCCACAGATACGCAGTATTTT. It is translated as CASSITSGIPTDTQYF.

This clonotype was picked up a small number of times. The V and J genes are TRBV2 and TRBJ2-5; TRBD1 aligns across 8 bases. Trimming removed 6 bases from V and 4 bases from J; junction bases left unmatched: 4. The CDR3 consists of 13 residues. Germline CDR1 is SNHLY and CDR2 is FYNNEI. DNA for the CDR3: TGTGCCAGCAGAATAGGACAGGGAGAGACCCAGTACTTC. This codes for CASRIGQGETQYF.

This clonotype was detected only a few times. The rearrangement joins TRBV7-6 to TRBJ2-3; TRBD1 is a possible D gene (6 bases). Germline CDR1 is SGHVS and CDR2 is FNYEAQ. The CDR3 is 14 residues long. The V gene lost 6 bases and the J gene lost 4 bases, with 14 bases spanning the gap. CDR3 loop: CASRYRDSADTQYF. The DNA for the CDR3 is TGTGCCAGCAGATACAGGGATTCGGCAGATACGCAGTATTTT.

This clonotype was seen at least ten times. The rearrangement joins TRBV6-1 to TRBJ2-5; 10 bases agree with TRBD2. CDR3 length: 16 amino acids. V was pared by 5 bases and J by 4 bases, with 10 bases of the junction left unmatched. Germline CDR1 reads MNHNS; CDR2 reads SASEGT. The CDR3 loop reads CASSIRLAGLTETQYF. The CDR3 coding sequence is TGTGCCAGCAGTATTCGACTAGCGGGCCTAACAGAGACCCAGTACTTC.

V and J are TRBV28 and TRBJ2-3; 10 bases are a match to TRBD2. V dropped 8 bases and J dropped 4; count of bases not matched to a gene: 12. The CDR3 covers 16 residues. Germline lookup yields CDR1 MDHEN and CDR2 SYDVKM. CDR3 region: CASSRFASGSPDTQYF. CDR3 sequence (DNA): TGTGCCAGCTCCCGTTTTGCTAGCGGGAGCCCAGATACGCAGTATTTT.

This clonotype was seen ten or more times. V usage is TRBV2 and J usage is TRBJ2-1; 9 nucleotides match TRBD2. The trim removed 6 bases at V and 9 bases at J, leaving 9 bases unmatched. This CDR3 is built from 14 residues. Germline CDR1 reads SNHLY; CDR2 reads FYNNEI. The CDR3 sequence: CASRLLAGWGEQFF. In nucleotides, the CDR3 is TGTGCCAGCAGGTTGCTAGCGGGATGGGGTGAGCAGTTCTTC.

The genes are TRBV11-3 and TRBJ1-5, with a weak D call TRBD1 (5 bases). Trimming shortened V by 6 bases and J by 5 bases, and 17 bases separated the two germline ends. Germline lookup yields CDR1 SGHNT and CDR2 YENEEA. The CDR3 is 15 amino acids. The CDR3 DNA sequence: TGTGCCAGCAGAGTGCGAGGGGCTGCCGATCAGCCCCAGCATTTT. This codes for CASRVRGAADQPQHF.

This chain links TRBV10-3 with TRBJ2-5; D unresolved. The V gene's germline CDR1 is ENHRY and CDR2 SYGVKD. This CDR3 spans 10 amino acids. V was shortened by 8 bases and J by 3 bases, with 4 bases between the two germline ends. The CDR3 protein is CAIGKETQYF. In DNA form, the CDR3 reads TGTGCCATCGGGAAAGAGACCCAGTACTTC.

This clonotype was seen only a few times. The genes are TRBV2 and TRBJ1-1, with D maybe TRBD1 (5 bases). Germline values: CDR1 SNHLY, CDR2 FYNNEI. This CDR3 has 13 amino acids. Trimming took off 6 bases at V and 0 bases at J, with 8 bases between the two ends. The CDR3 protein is CASSPTVNTEAFF. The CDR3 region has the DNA TGTGCCAGCAGCCCGACAGTGAACACTGAAGCTTTCTTT.

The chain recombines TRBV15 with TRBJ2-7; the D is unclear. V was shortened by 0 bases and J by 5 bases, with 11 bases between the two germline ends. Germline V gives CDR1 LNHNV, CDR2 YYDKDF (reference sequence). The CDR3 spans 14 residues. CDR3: CATSRDIAGHEQYF. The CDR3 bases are TGTGCCACCAGCAGAGATATAGCAGGCCACGAGCAGTACTTC.

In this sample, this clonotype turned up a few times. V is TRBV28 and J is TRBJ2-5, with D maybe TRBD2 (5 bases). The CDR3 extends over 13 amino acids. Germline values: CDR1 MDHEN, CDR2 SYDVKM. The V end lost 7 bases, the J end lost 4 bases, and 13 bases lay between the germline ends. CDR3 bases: TGTGCCAGCAACATTGGAGGTGTAGAGACCCAGTACTTC. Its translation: CASNIGGVETQYF.

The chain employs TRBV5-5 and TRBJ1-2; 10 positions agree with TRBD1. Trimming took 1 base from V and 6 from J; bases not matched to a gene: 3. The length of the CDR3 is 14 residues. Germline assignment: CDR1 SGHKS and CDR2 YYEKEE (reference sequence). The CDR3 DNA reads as TGTGCCAGCAGCTTGATCGGGACAGGGGATGGCTACACCTTC. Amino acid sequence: CASSLIGTGDGYTF.

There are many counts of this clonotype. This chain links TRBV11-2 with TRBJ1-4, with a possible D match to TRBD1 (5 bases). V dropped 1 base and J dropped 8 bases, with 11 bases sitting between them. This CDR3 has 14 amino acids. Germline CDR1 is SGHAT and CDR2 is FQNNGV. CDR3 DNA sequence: TGTGCCAGCAGCTTAGCCCGGGACCCGGAAAAACTGTTTTTT. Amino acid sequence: CASSLARDPEKLFF.

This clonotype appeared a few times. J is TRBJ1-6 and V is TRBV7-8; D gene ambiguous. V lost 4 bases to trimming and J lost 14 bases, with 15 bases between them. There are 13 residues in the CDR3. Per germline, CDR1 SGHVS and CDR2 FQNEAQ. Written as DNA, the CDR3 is TGTGCCAGCAGCTCGGGCGGCGGGAGGACCCTCCACTTT. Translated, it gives CASSSGGGRTLHF.

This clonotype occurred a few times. The CDR3 loop reads CAALDRFPYGYTF. The CDR3 DNA reads TGTGCGGCCCTCGACAGGTTCCCCTATGGCTACACCTTC. V is TRBV28 and J is TRBJ1-2; the D gene is possibly TRBD1 (6 bases). This CDR3 spans 13 amino acids. From germline, CDR1 is MDHEN and CDR2 SYDVKM.

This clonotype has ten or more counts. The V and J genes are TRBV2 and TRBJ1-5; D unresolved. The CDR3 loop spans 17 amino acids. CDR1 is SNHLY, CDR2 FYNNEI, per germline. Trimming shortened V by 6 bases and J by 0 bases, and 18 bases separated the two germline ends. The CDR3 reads CASSPGPTLYSNQPQHF. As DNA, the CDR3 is TGTGCCAGCAGCCCCGGACCGACGTTATATAGCAATCAGCCCCAGCATTTT.

The CDR3 region has the DNA TGCAGCGTTGAGCCCGGGACAGGGTCCTACAATGAGCAGTTCTTC. This sequence encodes CSVEPGTGSYNEQFF. This rearrangement joins TRBV29-1 to TRBJ2-1; 9 bases line up with TRBD1. Germline trimming cut 3 bases from V and 1 base from J; bases unmatched to any gene: 4. Germline V gene data show CDR1 as SQVTM and CDR2 as ANQGSEA. This CDR3 is built from 15 residues.

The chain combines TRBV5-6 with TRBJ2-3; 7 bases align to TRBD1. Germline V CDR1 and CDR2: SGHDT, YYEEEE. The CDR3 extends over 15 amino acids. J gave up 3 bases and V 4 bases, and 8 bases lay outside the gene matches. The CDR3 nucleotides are TGTGCCAGCAGCCAGCGACAGGGTCGGACAGATACGCAGTATTTT. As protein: CASSQRQGRTDTQYF.

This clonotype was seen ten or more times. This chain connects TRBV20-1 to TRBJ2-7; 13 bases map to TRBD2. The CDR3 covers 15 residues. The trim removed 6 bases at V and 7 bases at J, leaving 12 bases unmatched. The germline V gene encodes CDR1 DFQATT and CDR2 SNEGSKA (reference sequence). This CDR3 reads CSARRGLAGVDEQYF. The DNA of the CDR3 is TGCAGTGCCAGAAGAGGACTAGCGGGAGTAGATGAGCAGTACTTC.

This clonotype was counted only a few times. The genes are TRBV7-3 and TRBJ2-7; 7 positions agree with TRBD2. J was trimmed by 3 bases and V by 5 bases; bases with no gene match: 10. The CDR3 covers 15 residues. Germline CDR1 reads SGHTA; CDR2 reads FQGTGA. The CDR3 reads CASSPGLGAVYEQYF. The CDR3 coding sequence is TGTGCCAGCAGCCCCGGACTAGGTGCGGTCTACGAGCAGTACTTC.

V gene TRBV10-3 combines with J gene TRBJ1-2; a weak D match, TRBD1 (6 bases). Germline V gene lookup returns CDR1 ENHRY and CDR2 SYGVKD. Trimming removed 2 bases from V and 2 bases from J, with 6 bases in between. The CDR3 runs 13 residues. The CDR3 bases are TGTGCCATCAGTGAGCAGGGGAACTATGGCTACACCTTC. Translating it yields CAISEQGNYGYTF.

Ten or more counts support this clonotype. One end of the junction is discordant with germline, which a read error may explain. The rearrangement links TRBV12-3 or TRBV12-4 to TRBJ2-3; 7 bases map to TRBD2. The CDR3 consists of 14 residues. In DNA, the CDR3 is TGTGCCAGCAGTCTAGCGGCTAGCACAGATACGCAGTATTTT. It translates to CASSLAASTDTQYF.

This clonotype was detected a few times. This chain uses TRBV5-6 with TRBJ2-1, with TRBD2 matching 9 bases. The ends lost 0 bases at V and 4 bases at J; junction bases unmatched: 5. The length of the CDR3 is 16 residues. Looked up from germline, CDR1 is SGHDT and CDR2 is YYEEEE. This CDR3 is CASSLVATSGYNEQFF. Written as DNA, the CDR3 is TGTGCCAGCAGCTTGGTCGCAACTAGCGGGTACAATGAGCAGTTCTTC.